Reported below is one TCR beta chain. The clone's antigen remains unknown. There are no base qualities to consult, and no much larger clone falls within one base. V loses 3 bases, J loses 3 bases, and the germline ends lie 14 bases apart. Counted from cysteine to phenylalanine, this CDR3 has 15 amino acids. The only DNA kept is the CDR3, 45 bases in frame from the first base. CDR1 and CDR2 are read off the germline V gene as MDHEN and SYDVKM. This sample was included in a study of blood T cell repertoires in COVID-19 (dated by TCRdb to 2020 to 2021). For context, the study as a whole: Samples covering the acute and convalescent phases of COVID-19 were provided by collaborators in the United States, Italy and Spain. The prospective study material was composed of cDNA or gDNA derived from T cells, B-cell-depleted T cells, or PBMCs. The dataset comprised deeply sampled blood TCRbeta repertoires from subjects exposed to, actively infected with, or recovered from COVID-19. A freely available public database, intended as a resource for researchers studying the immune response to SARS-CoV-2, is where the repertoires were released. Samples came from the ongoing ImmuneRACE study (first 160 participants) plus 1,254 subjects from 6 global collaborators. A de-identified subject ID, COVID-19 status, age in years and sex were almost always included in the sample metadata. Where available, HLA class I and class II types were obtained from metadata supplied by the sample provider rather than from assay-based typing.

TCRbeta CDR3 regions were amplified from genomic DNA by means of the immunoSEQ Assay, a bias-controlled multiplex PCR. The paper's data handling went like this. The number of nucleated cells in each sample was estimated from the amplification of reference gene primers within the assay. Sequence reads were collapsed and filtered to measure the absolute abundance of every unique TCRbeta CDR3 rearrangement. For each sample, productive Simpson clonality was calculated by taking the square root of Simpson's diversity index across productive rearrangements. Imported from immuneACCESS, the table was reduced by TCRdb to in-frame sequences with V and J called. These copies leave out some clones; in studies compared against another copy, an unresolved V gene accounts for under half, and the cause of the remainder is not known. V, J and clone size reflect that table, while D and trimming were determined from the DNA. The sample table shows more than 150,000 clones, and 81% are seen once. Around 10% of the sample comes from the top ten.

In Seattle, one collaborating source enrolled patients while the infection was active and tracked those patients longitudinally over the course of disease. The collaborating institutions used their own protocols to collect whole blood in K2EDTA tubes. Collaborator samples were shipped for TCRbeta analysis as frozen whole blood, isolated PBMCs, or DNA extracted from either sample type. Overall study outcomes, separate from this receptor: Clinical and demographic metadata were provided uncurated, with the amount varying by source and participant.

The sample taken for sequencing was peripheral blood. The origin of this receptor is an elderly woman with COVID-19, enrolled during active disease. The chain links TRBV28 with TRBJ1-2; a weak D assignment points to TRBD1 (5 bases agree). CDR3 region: CASSLGQEIDYGYTF. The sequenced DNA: TGTGCCAGCAGTTTGGGGCAGGAGATTGACTATGGCTACACCTTC.